This T cell receptor beta chain was documented in a study of blood T cell repertoires in COVID-19. The junction had 12 bases not matched to a gene; V was cut back by 6 bases and J by 2 bases. This CDR3 spans 16 amino acids. Germline V gene sequence: CDR1 SEHNR, CDR2 FQNEAQ (reference sequence). TCRdb keeps only in-frame clones here, not all; method: immunoSEQ multiplex PCR. The table includes over 200,000 clones, 85% to 90% detected once. This sequence originates from a young man with COVID-19, enrolled during active disease. The rearrangement joins TRBV7-9 to TRBJ2-7, with TRBD1 matching 8 bases. Material for sequencing was peripheral blood. The CDR3 protein is CASSPPGGHYPYEQYF. Here the CDR3 DNA reads TGTGCCAGCAGTCCCCCAGGGGGCCACTACCCCTACGAGCAGTACTTC.